This T cell receptor (beta chain) was captured in a study of blood T cell repertoires in COVID-19. Study-level background: The United States, Italy and Spain supplied acute and convalescent COVID-19 samples. PBMCs, B-cell-depleted T cells, or T cells provided the cDNA or gDNA that made up the material.

This CDR3 comprises 15 residues. Unmatched junction bases numbered 9, after V lost 8 bases and J lost 0 bases. Germline assignment: CDR1 SNHLY and CDR2 FYNNEI. Authors' methods: Counts of nucleated cells, estimated from reference gene primer amplification, were obtained. Some clones are missing from TCRdb's copy, which holds only in-frame ones; the method was immunoSEQ multiplex PCR. V and J calls plus clone size are reproduced from that table; the DNA served to infer D and trimming. The sample lists about 220,000 clones; roughly 87% were seen once. V is TRBV2 and J is TRBJ1-1; 7 nucleotides align to TRBD1. The sequenced sample was peripheral blood. The receptor was isolated from a man aged 35 to 55 with active or convalescent COVID-19. The CDR3 nucleotides are TGTGCCAGCCGCCGGGGACAGACCATGAACACTGAAGCTTTCTTT. Protein: CASRRGQTMNTEAFF.